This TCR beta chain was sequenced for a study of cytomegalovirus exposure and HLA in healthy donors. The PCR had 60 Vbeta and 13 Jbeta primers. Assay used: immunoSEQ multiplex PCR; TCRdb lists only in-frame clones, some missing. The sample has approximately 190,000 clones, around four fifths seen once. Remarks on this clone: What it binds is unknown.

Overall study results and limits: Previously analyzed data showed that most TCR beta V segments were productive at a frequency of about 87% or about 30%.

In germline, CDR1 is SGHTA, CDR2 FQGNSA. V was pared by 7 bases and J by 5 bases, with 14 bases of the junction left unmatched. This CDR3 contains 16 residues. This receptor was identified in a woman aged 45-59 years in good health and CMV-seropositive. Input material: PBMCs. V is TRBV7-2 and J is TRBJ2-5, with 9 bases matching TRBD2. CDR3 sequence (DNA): TGTGCCAGCACCAAGGGCCGTAGCGGGGGCGGGGAGACCCAGTACTTC. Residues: CASTKGRSGGGETQYF.